These T cell receptor beta chains were read from a single sample in a study of cytotoxic CD8 clonotypes in ibrutinib-treated CLL. Clones were sequenced by immunoSEQ multiplex PCR, and TCRdb holds only the in-frame ones, with some missing. This sample yields about 330,000 clones, of which 67% are seen a single time; roughly 6% belongs to the top ten. The sequenced sample was PBMCs, obtained after 36 months of ibrutinib treatment. Every receptor here comes from a human donor with chronic lymphocytic leukemia. Each CDR3 is given with its conserved first and last residue. D genes are given only for firm matches. The size entry is marked missing in some rows and otherwise reads once, few, many or a size class.

-	TRBJ1-2	TRBV7-8	-	CASSLIVQNNYGYTF	TGTGCCAGCAGCTTAATAGTCCAAAATAACTATGGCTACACCTTC
TRBD1	TRBJ2-2	TRBV9	-	CASSAPRDRGHAGELFF	TGTGCCAGCAGCGCACCCCGAGACAGGGGGCATGCCGGGGAGCTGTTTTTT
-	TRBJ1-1	TRBV19	few	CASTAGANTEAFF	TGTGCCAGTACGGCAGGGGCGAACACTGAAGCTTTCTTT
-	TRBJ2-3	TRBV11-2	-	CASSLGNTDTQYF	TGTGCCAGCAGCTTAGGTAACACAGATACGCAGTATTTT
TRBD1	TRBJ1-1	TRBV11-2	-	CASSGRTGRAFF	TGTGCCAGCAGCGGACGGACAGGGAGGGCTTTCTTT
-	TRBJ1-2	TRBV29-1	-	CSADPIQGPRLGYTF	TGCAGCGCCGACCCCATACAGGGCCCTCGCTTGGGCTACACCTTC
-	TRBJ2-1	TRBV9	once	CASSVGQLNYNEQFF	TGTGCCAGCAGCGTAGGACAGCTCAACTACAATGAGCAGTTCTTC
-	TRBJ1-4	TRBV15	-	CATSRDLPSAGELFF	TGTGCCACCAGCAGAGATCTCCCCTCGGCGGGGGAACTGTTTTTT
TRBD1	TRBJ2-7	TRBV28	-	CASSSDRQGSPYEQYF	TGTGCCAGCAGTTCAGATAGACAGGGGTCCCCCTACGAGCAGTACTTC
-	TRBJ2-7	TRBV5-1	-	CASSPSGGQYEQYF	TGCGCCAGCAGTCCATCAGGGGGGCAGTACGAGCAGTACTTC
-	TRBJ1-3	TRBV2	-	CASSVLYRSSSGNTIYF	TGTGCCAGCAGTGTGTTGTATCGATCAAGCTCTGGAAACACCATATATTTT
-	TRBJ1-6	TRBV18	-	CASSPPFPGLDSPLHF	TGTGCCAGCTCACCCCCTTTCCCGGGGCTGGATTCACCCCTCCACTTT
TRBD1	TRBJ2-7	TRBV29-1	-	CSVYSSGTGAEQYF	TGCAGCGTATACTCCTCCGGGACAGGGGCCGAGCAGTACTTC
-	TRBJ1-2	TRBV15	-	CATSRGGNYGYTF	TGTGCCACCAGCAGAGGAGGAAACTATGGCTACACCTTC
-	TRBJ1-1	TRBV7-9	-	CASGGQLNTEAFF	TGTGCCAGCGGTGGGCAGTTGAACACTGAAGCTTTCTTT
-	TRBJ2-2	TRBV10-3	once	CATRGGLAGELFF	TGTGCCACCCGAGGGGGGCTTGCCGGGGAGCTGTTTTTT
-	TRBJ1-5	TRBV28	once	CASSFPGSNQPQHF	TGTGCCAGCAGTTTTCCGGGGAGCAATCAGCCCCAGCATTTT
-	TRBJ1-5	TRBV4-1	-	CASSLDSGGNQPQHF	TGCGCCAGCAGCCTCGACAGTGGCGGCAATCAGCCCCAGCATTTT
-	TRBJ2-7	TRBV2	few	CASSPLDSWNSSYEQYF	TGTGCCAGCAGTCCCCTTGACTCGTGGAACTCCTCCTACGAGCAGTACTTC
-	TRBJ1-2	TRBV4-1	-	CASSQEAHGSPRLNYGYTF	TGCGCCAGCAGCCAAGAGGCCCACGGGAGCCCCCGCCTTAACTATGGCTACACCTTC
-	TRBJ2-3	TRBV4-2	-	CASSQVKGGEADTQYF	TGTGCCAGCAGCCAGGTTAAGGGGGGTGAGGCAGATACGCAGTATTTT
TRBD1	TRBJ1-4	TRBV5-1	-	CASTQGGANKKLFF	TGCGCCAGCACCCAGGGGGGAGCTAATAAAAAACTGTTTTTT
-	TRBJ1-4	TRBV6-1	-	CASRDRDTANEKLFF	TGTGCCAGCAGAGACCGGGACACAGCTAATGAAAAACTGTTTTTT
-	TRBJ2-3	TRBV5-4	-	CASSLGDSLGTDTQYF	TGTGCCAGCAGCTTGGGGGACTCTTTGGGGACAGATACGCAGTATTTT
-	TRBJ2-7	TRBV5-1	once	CASSLSGHREQYF	TGCGCCAGCAGCTTGTCAGGGCACCGCGAGCAGTACTTC
-	TRBJ2-7	TRBV7-2	-	CASSLTPVRVGSYEQYF	TGTGCCAGCAGCTTAACCCCTGTCAGGGTAGGTTCCTACGAGCAGTACTTC
-	TRBJ1-1	TRBV7-2	-	CASSPWLGRTNTEAFF	TGTGCCAGCAGCCCTTGGCTGGGGAGGACGAACACTGAAGCTTTCTTT
-	TRBJ2-7	TRBV4-1	few	CASSQDLGSHEQYF	TGCGCCAGCAGCCAAGATCTTGGCAGCCACGAGCAGTACTTC
TRBD2	TRBJ2-7	TRBV14	-	CASSPRLAGSSYEQYF	TGTGCCAGCAGCCCAAGACTAGCGGGAAGCTCCTACGAGCAGTACTTC
-	TRBJ2-5	TRBV6-1	-	CASSPLYETQYF	TGTGCCAGCAGTCCACTATATGAGACCCAGTACTTC